Described below is a single T cell receptor (beta chain) sequence and its context. Its target is not known. The sample comes from a study of T cell repertoires in cytomegalovirus infection. MiXCR, applied by TCRdb to the reads, yields one record per CDR3 protein. This table has approximately 990,000 distinct CDR3 sequences, roughly 30% appearing once. Study results and limitations: Ex vivo, HLA-C-restricted CMV-specific TCR beta clonotypes prevailed over the rest of the response. Individuals carrying CMV plus the relevant HLA were identified by cumulative frequency of public TCR beta families.

Germline lookup yields CDR1 SGHDT and CDR2 YYEEEE. Trimming removed 5 bases from V and 1 base from J, with 9 bases in between. CDR3 size: 14 residues. The receptor was isolated from a human donor in good health (CMV status not recorded). Some clones in this sample may be carry-over from other donors' samples. The starting material was cultured CD8+ T cells from PBMCs, obtained from culture after CMV antigen stimulation. V and J are TRBV5-6 and TRBJ2-2, with D hard to call. The CDR3 region is CASRSPGNTGELFF. In nucleotides, the CDR3 is TGTGCCAGCAGGAGCCCAGGGAACACCGGGGAGCTGTTTTTT.